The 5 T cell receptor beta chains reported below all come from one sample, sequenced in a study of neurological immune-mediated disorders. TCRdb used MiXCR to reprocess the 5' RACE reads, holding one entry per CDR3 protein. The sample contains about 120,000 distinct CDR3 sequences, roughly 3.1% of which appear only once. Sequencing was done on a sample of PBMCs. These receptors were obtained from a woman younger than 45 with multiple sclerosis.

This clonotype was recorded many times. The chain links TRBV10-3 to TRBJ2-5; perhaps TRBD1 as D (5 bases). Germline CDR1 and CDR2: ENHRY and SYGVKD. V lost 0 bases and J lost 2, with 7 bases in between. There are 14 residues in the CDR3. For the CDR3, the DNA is TGTGCCATCAGTGAGTCGAACAGGCAAGAGACCCAGTACTTC. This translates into CAISESNRQETQYF.

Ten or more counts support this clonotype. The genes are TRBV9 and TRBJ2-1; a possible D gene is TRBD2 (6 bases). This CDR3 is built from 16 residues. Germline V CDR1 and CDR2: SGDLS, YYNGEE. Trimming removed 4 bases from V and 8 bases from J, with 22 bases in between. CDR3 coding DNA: TGTGCCAGCAGCCTCAAACGGGAGTTAGGTTTGCATGAGCAGTTCTTC. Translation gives CASSLKRELGLHEQFF.

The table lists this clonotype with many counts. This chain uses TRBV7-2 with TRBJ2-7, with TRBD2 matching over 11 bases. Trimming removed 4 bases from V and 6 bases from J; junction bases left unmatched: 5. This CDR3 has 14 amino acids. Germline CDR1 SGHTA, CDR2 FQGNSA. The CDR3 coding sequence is TGTGCCAGCAGCTCAACTAGCGGGGGCAGCGAGCAGTACTTC. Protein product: CASSSTSGGSEQYF.

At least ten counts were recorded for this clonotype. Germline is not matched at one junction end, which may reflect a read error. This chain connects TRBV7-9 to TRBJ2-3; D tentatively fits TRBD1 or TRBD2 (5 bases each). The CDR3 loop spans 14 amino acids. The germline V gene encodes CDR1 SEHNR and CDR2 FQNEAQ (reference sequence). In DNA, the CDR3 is TGTGCCAGCAGCCCCCGGGACCCCCCAGAAACGCAGTATTTT. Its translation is CASSPRDPPETQYF. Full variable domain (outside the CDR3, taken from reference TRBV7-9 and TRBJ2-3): DTGVSQNPRHKITKRGQNVTFRCDPISEHNRLYWYRQTLGQGPEFLTYFQNEAQLEKSRLLSDRFSAERPKGSFSTLEIQRTEQGDSAMYLCASSPRDPPETQYFGPGTRLTVL.

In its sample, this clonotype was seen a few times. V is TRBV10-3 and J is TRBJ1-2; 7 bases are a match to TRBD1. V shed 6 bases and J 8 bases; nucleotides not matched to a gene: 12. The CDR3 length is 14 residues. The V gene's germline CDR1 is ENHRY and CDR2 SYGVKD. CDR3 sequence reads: CAIRPGQTTIGYTF. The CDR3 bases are TGTGCCATCAGACCGGGACAGACGACCATCGGCTACACCTTC.